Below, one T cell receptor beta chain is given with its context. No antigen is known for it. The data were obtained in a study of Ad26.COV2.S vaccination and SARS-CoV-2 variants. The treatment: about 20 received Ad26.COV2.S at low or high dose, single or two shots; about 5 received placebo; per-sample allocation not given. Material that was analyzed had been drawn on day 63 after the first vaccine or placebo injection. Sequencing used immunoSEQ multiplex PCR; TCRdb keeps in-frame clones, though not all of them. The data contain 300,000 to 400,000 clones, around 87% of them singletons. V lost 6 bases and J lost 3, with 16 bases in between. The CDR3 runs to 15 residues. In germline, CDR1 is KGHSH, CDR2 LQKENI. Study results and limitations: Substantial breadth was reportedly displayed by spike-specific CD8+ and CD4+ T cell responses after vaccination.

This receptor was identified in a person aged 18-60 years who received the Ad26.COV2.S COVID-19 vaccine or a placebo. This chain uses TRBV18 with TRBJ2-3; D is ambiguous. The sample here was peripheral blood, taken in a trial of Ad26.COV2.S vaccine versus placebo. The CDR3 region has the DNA TGTGCCAGCTCTCGAAACAGTTTCGGTACAGATACGCAGTATTTT. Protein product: CASSRNSFGTDTQYF.